What follows describes a single T cell receptor (beta chain). What it binds is not known. Sequencing was performed with immunoSEQ multiplex PCR; in TCRdb, only in-frame clones are kept and a portion is missing. Seen here are some 140,000 clones, approximately 90% observed once, and the top ten hold 1.5% to 2%. Germline CDR1 is SGHRS and CDR2 is YFSETQ. Deletions cut 0 bases from V and 6 bases from J, with 12 bases between. The CDR3 extends over 14 amino acids. The data derive from a study of T cell responses to AZD1222 COVID-19 vaccine. Study details: Pooling was applied to second doses at about 4 or about 12 weeks. The study, taken as a whole, reports: Two AZD1222 administrations were followed by greater Spike-specific TCR breadth and depth. The number of AZD1222 recipients seropositive at baseline was only 6 or 7. Donor demographics were predominantly white British with a female majority; clonal diversity may be underestimated.

This sequence was found in an adult in good health. This chain joins TRBV5-1 and TRBJ1-2, with a tentative D call TRBD1 (5 bases). The specimen comprised peripheral blood, sampled on day 0 of AZD1222 vaccination. This CDR3 reads CASSLGDRENGYTF. CDR3 in DNA: TGCGCCAGCAGCTTGGGGGACCGAGAAAATGGCTACACCTTC. The variable domain in full, completed from reference TRBV5-1 and TRBJ1-2, reads KAGVTQTPRYLIKTRGQQVTLSCSPISGHRSVSWYQQTPGQGLQFLFEYFSETQRNKGNFPGRFSGRQFSNSRSEMNVSTLELGDSALYLCASSLGDRENGYTFGSGTRLTVV.